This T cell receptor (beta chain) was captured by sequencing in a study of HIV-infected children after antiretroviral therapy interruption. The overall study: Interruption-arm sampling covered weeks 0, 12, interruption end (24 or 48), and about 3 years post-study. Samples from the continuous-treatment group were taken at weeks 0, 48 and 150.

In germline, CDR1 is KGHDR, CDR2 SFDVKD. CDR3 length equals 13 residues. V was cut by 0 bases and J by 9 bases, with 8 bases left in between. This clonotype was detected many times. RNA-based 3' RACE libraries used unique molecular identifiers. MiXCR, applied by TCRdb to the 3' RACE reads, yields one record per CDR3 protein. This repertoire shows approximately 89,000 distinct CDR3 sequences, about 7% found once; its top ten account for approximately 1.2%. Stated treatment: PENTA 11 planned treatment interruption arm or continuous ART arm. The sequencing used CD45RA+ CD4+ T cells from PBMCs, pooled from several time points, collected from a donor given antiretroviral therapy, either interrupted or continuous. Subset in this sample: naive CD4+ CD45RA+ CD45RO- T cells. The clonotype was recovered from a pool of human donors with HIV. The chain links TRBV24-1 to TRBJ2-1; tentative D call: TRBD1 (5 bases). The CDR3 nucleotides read TGTGCCACCAGTGATTTGCTCGACAGTGAGCAGTTCTTC. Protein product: CATSDLLDSEQFF.